These 21 T cell receptor beta chains came from one sample sequenced in a study of T cell changes during pregnancy in multiple sclerosis. Libraries were prepared by immunoSEQ multiplex PCR; TCRdb keeps only in-frame clonotypes and omits some of them. Here the sample spans around 30,000 clones, approximately 94% being singletons. Here the sequenced sample was CD4+ T cells from peripheral blood mononuclear cells, taken in the second trimester of pregnancy. Source of these receptors: a female donor with multiple sclerosis, enrolled in a pregnancy study.

V gene TRBV6-6 combines with J gene TRBJ1-1; 9 bases are shared with TRBD1. CDR1 and CDR2 from the germline V gene are MNHNY and SVGAGI (reference sequence). V shed 9 bases and J 4 bases; nucleotides not matched to a gene: 9. The CDR3 runs to 14 residues. The CDR3 region has the DNA TGTGCCAGTCAAGACAGGGGGTCGGTCACTGAAGCTTTCTTT. The encoded protein is CASQDRGSVTEAFF.

This CDR3 is CAWRVGTEQYF. The CDR3 nucleotides read TGTGCCTGGAGAGTGGGCACCGAGCAGTACTTC. The chain links TRBV30 to TRBJ2-7, with no clear D. The ends were cut back, 3 bases at V and 6 bases at J, with 9 bases in the middle. The CDR3 spans 11 residues. In germline, CDR1 is GTSNPN, CDR2 SVGIG (reference sequence). The full variable domain, completed using reference TRBV30 and TRBJ2-7, is SQTIHQWPATLVQPVGSPLSLECTVEGTSNPNLYWYRQAAGRGLQLLFYSVGIGQISSEVPQNLSASRPQDRQFILSSKKLLLSDSGFYLCAWRVGTEQYFGPGTRLTVT.

This rearrangement joins TRBV27 to TRBJ2-6; D may be TRBD1 (6 bases). Trimming cost V 5 bases and J 4 bases, with 18 bases left between them. Germline-derived CDR1 and CDR2 are MNHEY and SMNVEV (reference sequence). The CDR3 runs to 17 residues. In nucleotides, the CDR3 is TGTGCCAGCAGTAAAATATTAACAGGGACGGGGGCCAACGTCCTGACTTTC. Translating gives CASSKILTGTGANVLTF.

The chain is built from TRBV4-3 and TRBJ2-7; possible D gene TRBD1, 5 bases. CDR3 length: 14 amino acids. Trimming stripped 1 base from V and 4 bases from J, with 11 bases between. Germline CDR1 LGHNA, CDR2 YSLEER. The CDR3 protein is CASSQGQGVYEQYF. Here the CDR3 DNA reads TGCGCCAGCAGCCAAGGGCAGGGTGTATACGAGCAGTACTTC.

This clone appeared a few times. The chain joins TRBV4-3 to TRBJ1-1; D is perhaps TRBD1 (6 bases). Germline CDR1 LGHNA, CDR2 YSLEER. V lost 2 bases, J lost 3 bases, and 7 bases lay in between. The CDR3 spans 13 residues. CDR3 nucleotides: TGCGCCAGCAGCCAAAACAGGGACACTGAAGCTTTCTTT. Its protein product is CASSQNRDTEAFF.

This clone was found once. The J gene is TRBJ2-7, the V gene TRBV6-6; the match to TRBD1 covers 8 bases. The CDR3 runs 15 residues. After removal of 0 bases from V and 3 bases from J, the junction contained 4 bases not matched to a gene. Germline V gene sequence: CDR1 MNHNY, CDR2 SVGAGI (reference sequence). CDR3 residues: CASSYSGQAVYEQYF. The CDR3 region has the DNA TGTGCCAGCAGTTACTCGGGACAGGCCGTCTACGAGCAGTACTTC.

This clone was seen only once. This chain connects TRBV5-1 to TRBJ2-2, with TRBD1 matching 7 bases. Per germline, CDR1 SGHRS and CDR2 YFSETQ. This CDR3 contains 15 residues. The J segment lost 0 bases and the V segment lost 4 bases, leaving 3 bases of the junction unmatched. Here the CDR3 DNA reads TGCGCCAGCAGCCACAGGGGACCGAACACCGGGGAGCTGTTTTTT. This sequence encodes CASSHRGPNTGELFF.

V and J are TRBV28 and TRBJ2-5; a weak D match, TRBD2 (5 bases). Per the germline V gene, CDR1 is MDHEN and CDR2 is SYDVKM. This CDR3 is built from 12 residues. The ends were cut back, 7 bases at V and 5 bases at J, with 11 bases in the middle. CDR3 nucleotides: TGTGCCAGCAACGGGATGAGGGAGACCCAGTACTTC. This sequence encodes CASNGMRETQYF.

This chain joins TRBV5-4 and TRBJ2-2; 12 bases are a match to TRBD2. V lost 5 bases and J lost 8; bases outside the gene matches: 7. The germline V gene has CDR1 SGHNT and CDR2 YYREEE (reference sequence). The CDR3 extends over 15 amino acids. Here the CDR3 DNA reads TGTGCCAGCAGTCGACTAGCGGGAGAGGTTGGGGAGCTGTTTTTT. Residues: CASSRLAGEVGELFF.

The rearrangement joins TRBV18 to TRBJ2-2; TRBD2 matches 11 bases. Germline values: CDR1 KGHSH, CDR2 LQKENI. The CDR3 length is 15 residues. With 3 bases clipped from V and 6 bases from J, the junction kept 3 bases outside the gene matches. CDR3 sequence: CASSPTSGAPGELFF. CDR3 nucleotides: TGTGCCAGCTCACCGACTAGCGGGGCTCCCGGGGAGCTGTTTTTT.

The CDR3 nucleotides read TGTGCCAGCAGTGCCGTAACAGGGGGCGATCAGCCCCAGCATTTT. As protein: CASSAVTGGDQPQHF. The rearrangement uses TRBV2 and TRBJ1-5, with TRBD1 matching over 9 bases. CDR1 SNHLY and CDR2 FYNNEI come from the germline V gene. The CDR3 extends over 15 amino acids. The junction had 6 bases not matched to a gene; V was cut back by 4 bases and J by 5 bases.

The chain carries TRBV2 and TRBJ1-2; the D gene is possibly TRBD1 (5 bases). Germline CDR1 and CDR2: SNHLY and FYNNEI. The CDR3 spans 14 residues. Trimming pared 7 bases from V and 1 base from J, leaving 13 bases between. The CDR3 region has the DNA TGTGCCAGCAAGGGCGGGGGGGTTAACTATGGCTACACCTTC. Protein: CASKGGGVNYGYTF. Combining the CDR3 with reference TRBV2 and TRBJ1-2 gives the whole variable domain EPEVTQTPSHQVTQMGQEVILRCVPISNHLYFYWYRQILGQKVEFLVSFYNNEISEKSEIFDDQFSVERPDGSNFTLKIRSTKLEDSAMYFCASKGGGVNYGYTFGSGTRLTVV.

J is TRBJ2-3 and V is TRBV5-1; tentative D call: TRBD1 (6 bases). Germline V CDR1 and CDR2: SGHRS, YFSETQ. The CDR3 consists of 12 residues. Trimming cost V 4 bases and J 6 bases, with 9 bases left between them. The chain's CDR3 is CASSLGQDTQYF. The CDR3 DNA is TGCGCCAGCAGCCTAGGACAGGATACGCAGTATTTT.

This clone has more than one count but fewer than ten. The chain couples TRBV18 to TRBJ1-1, with 9 bases aligning to TRBD1. Germline V CDR1 and CDR2: KGHSH, LQKENI. With V trimmed by 1 base and J by 0 bases, 3 bases remained unmatched. CDR3 length equals 16 residues. CDR3 sequence: CASSPRDRELNTEAFF. CDR3 in DNA: TGTGCCAGCTCACCACGGGACAGGGAATTGAACACTGAAGCTTTCTTT.

This clone was picked up a small number of times. The chain recombines TRBV7-9 with TRBJ2-7; 9 nucleotides line up with TRBD1. The CDR3 consists of 16 residues. Losses at the gene ends were 6 bases for V and 4 bases for J; bases not matched to a gene: 13. Germline-derived CDR1 and CDR2 are SEHNR and FQNEAQ (reference sequence). CDR3 sequence: CASSKGAGQGYYEQYF. The CDR3 bases are TGTGCCAGCAGTAAGGGGGCGGGACAGGGTTATTACGAGCAGTACTTC.

This chain joins TRBV2 and TRBJ2-2; no definite D call. The CDR3 contains 15 residues. Trimming removed 8 bases at V and 0 bases at J, with 13 bases between. CDR1 is SNHLY, CDR2 FYNNEI, per germline. The CDR3 reads CASEYSPANTGELFF. The CDR3 DNA reads TGTGCCAGCGAATACAGTCCCGCGAACACCGGGGAGCTGTTTTTT.

The J gene is TRBJ2-2, the V gene TRBV7-3, with unresolved D. Trimming left V 3 bases short and J 5 bases short, with 10 bases between. The CDR3 totals 14 residues. Germline loops: CDR1 SGHTA, CDR2 FQGTGA. CDR3 in DNA: TGTGCCAGCAGCTTCGACAAGAGAACCGGGGAGCTGTTTTTT. Amino acids: CASSFDKRTGELFF.

The V gene is TRBV18, the J gene TRBJ2-1, with D maybe TRBD1 (6 bases). Trimming pared 3 bases from V and 0 bases from J, leaving 9 bases between. Germline CDR1 is KGHSH and CDR2 is LQKENI. The CDR3 is made up of 15 amino acids. CDR3 residues: CASSPQGSSYNEQFF. The CDR3 DNA reads TGTGCCAGCTCACCCCAGGGGAGCTCCTACAATGAGCAGTTCTTC.

This clone was counted once. J is TRBJ2-1 and V is TRBV28; TRBD1 matches at 11 bases. Losses at the gene ends were 5 bases for V and 3 bases for J; bases not matched to a gene: 3. Germline lookup yields CDR1 MDHEN and CDR2 SYDVKM. The CDR3 has 15 residues. The CDR3 region is CASSPGQGGYNEQFF. The CDR3 DNA reads as TGTGCCAGCAGTCCGGGACAGGGGGGCTACAATGAGCAGTTCTTC.

The gene calls are TRBV29-1 and TRBJ1-2; no firm D call. From germline, CDR1 is SQVTM and CDR2 ANQGSEA. CDR3 length: 13 amino acids. The V end lost 5 bases, the J end lost 2 bases, and 12 bases lay between the germline ends. CDR3 bases: TGCAGCGTTTCGGGATTGGAAAACTATGGCTACACCTTC. Translating it yields CSVSGLENYGYTF. Full variable domain (missing parts from reference TRBV29-1 and TRBJ1-2): SAVISQKPSRDICQRGTSLTIQCQVDSQVTMMFWYRQQPGQSLTLIATANQGSEATYESGFVIDKFPISRPNLTFSTLTVSNMSPEDSSIYLCSVSGLENYGYTFGSGTRLTVV.

The chain couples TRBV27 to TRBJ2-3; D is unresolved. This CDR3 region has 12 residues. The germline gives CDR1 MNHEY, CDR2 SMNVEV (reference sequence). V was cut by 6 bases and J by 2 bases, with 6 bases left in between. In nucleotides, the CDR3 is TGTGCCAGCAGGTCTCTCACAGATACGCAGTATTTT. This sequence encodes CASRSLTDTQYF.